A single sample is the source of the 9 T cell receptor beta chains below, sequenced in a study of blood T cell repertoires in COVID-19. Sequenced by immunoSEQ multiplex PCR; TCRdb stores in-frame clones only, minus some. This sample has tens of thousands of clones, with approximately 88% found just once. The sequencing sample was made of peripheral blood. Receptors originate from a man aged 45-65 years with active COVID-19.

The chain couples TRBV5-4 to TRBJ1-2; D unclear. Trimming took off 4 bases at V and 5 bases at J, with 12 bases between the two ends. The germline gives CDR1 SGHNT, CDR2 YYREEE (reference sequence). There are 13 residues in the CDR3. The CDR3 nucleotides are TGTGCCAGCAGCGCCGGACCGGGGTATGGCTACACCTTC. It encodes CASSAGPGYGYTF.

This rearrangement joins TRBV19 to TRBJ2-4; 9 bases are a match to TRBD2. Germline V gene sequence: CDR1 LNHDA, CDR2 SQIVND (reference sequence). After removal of 3 bases from V and 4 bases from J, the junction contained 13 bases not matched to a gene. The CDR3 is 18 amino acids. For the CDR3, the DNA is TGTGCCAGTAGTATCCGGACCTCTAGCGGGGCAACTAAAAACATTCAGTACTTC. The encoded protein is CASSIRTSSGATKNIQYF.

The rearrangement links TRBV5-1 to TRBJ2-3; the match to TRBD2 covers 7 bases. Germline V gives CDR1 SGHRS, CDR2 YFSETQ. The CDR3 is made up of 16 amino acids. Trimming took 4 bases from V and 1 from J; bases not matched to a gene: 9. The CDR3 protein is CASSPAVGGGTDTQYF. As DNA, the CDR3 is TGCGCCAGCAGCCCCGCGGTGGGAGGGGGCACAGATACGCAGTATTTT.

CDR3 region: CASSSPPRLGLTDTQYF. The CDR3 DNA reads as TGTGCCAGCAGCTCTCCCCCCCGGCTAGGATTGACAGATACGCAGTATTTT. This chain connects TRBV7-2 to TRBJ2-3; D gene unclear. Germline V gene lookup returns CDR1 SGHTA and CDR2 FQGNSA. This CDR3 spans 17 amino acids. The V and J ends lost 4 bases and 3 bases respectively, with 20 bases between them.

This clone was picked up a small number of times. The V call is TRBV3-1 (or the pseudogene TRBV3-2), the J call TRBJ1-5, with 9 bases lining up with TRBD1. J was trimmed by 4 bases and V by 5 bases; bases with no gene match: 9. The CDR3 runs 16 residues. From germline, CDR1 is LGHDT and CDR2 YNNKEL (reference sequence). CDR3: CASSKGAGTGNQPQHF. In nucleotides, the CDR3 is TGTGCCAGCAGCAAAGGGGCCGGGACAGGGAATCAGCCCCAGCATTTT.

The rearrangement links TRBV7-2 to TRBJ2-5; 10 bases fit TRBD2. Germline V gene data show CDR1 as SGHTA and CDR2 as FQGNSA. Trimming took 3 bases from V and 0 from J; bases not matched to a gene: 1. The CDR3 totals 15 residues. CDR3 residues: CASSFLAGDQETQYF. DNA for the CDR3: TGTGCCAGCAGCTTTCTAGCGGGGGACCAAGAGACCCAGTACTTC.

This sequence joins TRBV5-3 and TRBJ2-7, with a weak D call TRBD1 (6 bases). TRBV5-3 is an ORF; its function is uncertain. The CDR3 loop spans 15 amino acids. V gave up 4 bases and J gave up 5 bases, with 19 bases separating them. The DNA for the CDR3 is TGTGCCAGAAGCACCCAGGGGAAGTTACAGGACGAGCAGTACGTC. It translates to CARSTQGKLQDEQYV.

The chain is built from TRBV21-1 and TRBJ2-7; the listed D gene, TRBD1, was not tested against the DNA. TRBV21-1 is marked as a pseudogene. CDR3 size: 17 residues. CDR3 nucleotide sequence: TGTGCCAGCAGCAAAGGGGAATCCACAGGGAACCCCTACGAGCAGTACGTC. Amino acids: CASSKGESTGNPYEQYV.

In this sample, this clone turned up a few times. The chain is built from TRBV18 and TRBJ1-5; D may be TRBD1 (5 bases). Germline loops: CDR1 KGHSH, CDR2 LQKENI. The CDR3 is made up of 14 amino acids. V lost 4 bases and J lost 3, with 10 bases in between. As DNA, the CDR3 is TGTGCCAGCTCACATCAGGGTGACAATCAGCCCCAGCATTTT. It translates to CASSHQGDNQPQHF.